Described below is a single T cell receptor (beta chain) sequence and its context. Its antigen remains unidentified. These data are taken from a study of CD8 T cells in Susac syndrome. Study-wide results and caveats: CD8+ clones in Susac expanded most in TEMRA cells and active patients. The study conceded that relatively few individuals underwent its TCR sequencing and HLA analysis.

Sequencing targeted TCR beta in T cells from blood (CD8+ and CD4+). Reverse transcription used roughly 0.45 to 1 ug RNA and random hexamers. The CDR3 of TCR beta was amplified by immunoSEQ multiplex PCR across 54 Vbeta and 13 Jbeta. Each CDR3 protein is one row after TCRdb ran MiXCR on the immunoSEQ multiplex PCR reads. This table has 75,000 to 95,000 distinct CDR3 sequences, approximately 96% appearing once. Sequenced sample: CD8+ T cells from PBMCs. The TCR comes from a human donor with Susac syndrome.

CDR3 bases: TGCAGTGCTTGGGACAATGAGCAGTTCTTC. Amino acids: CSAWDNEQFF. The genes are TRBV20-1 and TRBJ2-1; no firm D call. V was clipped by 5 bases and J by 5 bases, with 4 bases between them. This CDR3 comprises 10 residues. Germline lookup yields CDR1 DFQATT and CDR2 SNEGSKA (reference sequence).